This entry concerns a single T cell receptor (beta chain). TCRdb reprocessed the RT-PCR reads with MiXCR, giving one entry per CDR3 protein. Of about 700,000 distinct CDR3 sequences listed, around 14% are singletons. This CDR3 is built from 14 residues. Germline CDR1 and CDR2: SGHNT and YYREEE (reference sequence). V dropped 4 bases and J dropped 7; count of bases not matched to a gene: 9. V and J are TRBV5-4 and TRBJ1-2; TRBD1 matches 8 bases. Sequencing was carried out using memory CD4+ T cells from blood. The receptor was derived from a female donor in good health, serving as a healthy control. The CDR3, as DNA: TGTGCCAGCAGCCTGGACAGGGACTCCTCTGGCTACACCTTC. The encoded protein is CASSLDRDSSGYTF.